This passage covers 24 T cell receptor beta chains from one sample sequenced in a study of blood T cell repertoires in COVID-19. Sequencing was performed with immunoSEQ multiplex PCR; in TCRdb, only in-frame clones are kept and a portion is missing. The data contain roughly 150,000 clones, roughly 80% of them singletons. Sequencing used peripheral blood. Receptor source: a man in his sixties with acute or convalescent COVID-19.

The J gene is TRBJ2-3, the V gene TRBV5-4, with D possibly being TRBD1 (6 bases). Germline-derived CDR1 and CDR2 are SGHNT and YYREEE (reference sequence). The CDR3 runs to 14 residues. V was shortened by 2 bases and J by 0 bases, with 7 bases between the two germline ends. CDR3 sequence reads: CASSFGQSTDTQYF. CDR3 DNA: TGTGCCAGCAGCTTTGGACAGAGCACAGATACGCAGTATTTT.

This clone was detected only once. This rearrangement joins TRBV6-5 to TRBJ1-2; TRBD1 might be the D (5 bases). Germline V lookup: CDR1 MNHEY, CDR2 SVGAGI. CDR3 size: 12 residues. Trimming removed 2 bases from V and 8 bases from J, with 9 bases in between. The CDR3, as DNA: TGTGCCAGCAGTTACCAGGGCCTGGGCTACACCTTC. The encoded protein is CASSYQGLGYTF.

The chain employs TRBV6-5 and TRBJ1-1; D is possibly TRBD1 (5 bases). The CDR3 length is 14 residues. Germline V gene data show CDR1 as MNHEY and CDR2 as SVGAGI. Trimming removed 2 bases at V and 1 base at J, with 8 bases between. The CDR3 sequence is CASSYRGENTEAFF. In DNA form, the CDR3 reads TGTGCCAGCAGTTACAGGGGTGAGAACACTGAAGCTTTCTTT.

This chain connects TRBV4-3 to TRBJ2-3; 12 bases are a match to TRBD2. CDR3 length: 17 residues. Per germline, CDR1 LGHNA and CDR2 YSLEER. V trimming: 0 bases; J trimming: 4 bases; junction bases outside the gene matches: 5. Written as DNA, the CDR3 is TGCGCCAGCAGCCAAGAAGTGGCTAGCGGGGGGGCAGATACGCAGTATTTT. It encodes CASSQEVASGGADTQYF.

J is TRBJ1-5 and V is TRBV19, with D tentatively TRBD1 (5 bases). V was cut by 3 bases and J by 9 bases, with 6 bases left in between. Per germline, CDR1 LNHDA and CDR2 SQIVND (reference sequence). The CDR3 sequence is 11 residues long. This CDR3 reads CASSMGGPQHF. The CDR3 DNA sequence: TGTGCCAGTAGTATGGGGGGGCCCCAGCATTTT.

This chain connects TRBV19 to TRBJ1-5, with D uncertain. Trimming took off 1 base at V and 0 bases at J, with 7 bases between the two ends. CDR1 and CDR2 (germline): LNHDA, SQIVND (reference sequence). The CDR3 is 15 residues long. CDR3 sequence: CASSIGQISNQPQHF. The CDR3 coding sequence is TGTGCCAGTAGTATAGGGCAAATTAGCAATCAGCCCCAGCATTTT.

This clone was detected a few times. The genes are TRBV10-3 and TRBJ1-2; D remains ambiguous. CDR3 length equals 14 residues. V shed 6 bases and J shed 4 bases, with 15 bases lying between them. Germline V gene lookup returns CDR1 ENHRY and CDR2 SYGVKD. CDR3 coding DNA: TGTGCCATCAGCGATCAGGTCACAGCCTATGGCTACACCTTC. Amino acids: CAISDQVTAYGYTF.

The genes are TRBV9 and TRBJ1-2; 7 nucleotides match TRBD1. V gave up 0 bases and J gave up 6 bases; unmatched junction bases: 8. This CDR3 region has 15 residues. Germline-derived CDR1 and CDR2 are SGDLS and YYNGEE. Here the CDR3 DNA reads TGTGCCAGCAGCGTAGTATCAGGGGGAGGAAATGGCTACACCTTC. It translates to CASSVVSGGGNGYTF.

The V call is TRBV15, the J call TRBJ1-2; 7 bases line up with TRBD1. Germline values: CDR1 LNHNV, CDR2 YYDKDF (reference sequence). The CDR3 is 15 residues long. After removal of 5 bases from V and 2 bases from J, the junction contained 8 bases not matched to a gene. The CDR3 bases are TGTGCCACCAGCTCCGACAGGGATCGCAACTATGGCTACACCTTC. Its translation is CATSSDRDRNYGYTF. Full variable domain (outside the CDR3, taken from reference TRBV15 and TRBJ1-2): DAMVIQNPRYQVTQFGKPVTLSCSQTLNHNVMYWYQQKSSQAPKLLFHYYDKDFNNEADTPDNFQSRRPNTSFCFLDIRSPGLGDTAMYLCATSSDRDRNYGYTFGSGTRLTVV.

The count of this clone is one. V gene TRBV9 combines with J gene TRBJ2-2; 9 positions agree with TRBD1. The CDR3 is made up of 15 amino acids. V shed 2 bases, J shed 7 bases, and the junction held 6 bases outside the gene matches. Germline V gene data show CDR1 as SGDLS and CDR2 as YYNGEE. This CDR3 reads CASSVIQGADGELFF. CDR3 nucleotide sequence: TGTGCCAGCAGCGTGATACAGGGGGCGGACGGGGAGCTGTTTTTT.

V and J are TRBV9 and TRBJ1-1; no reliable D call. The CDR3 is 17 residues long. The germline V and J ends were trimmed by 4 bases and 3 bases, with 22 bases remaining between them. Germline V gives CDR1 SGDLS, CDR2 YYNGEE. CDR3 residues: CASSSGGHSTVDTEAFF. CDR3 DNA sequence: TGTGCCAGCAGCTCCGGAGGGCATTCTACGGTGGACACTGAAGCTTTCTTT. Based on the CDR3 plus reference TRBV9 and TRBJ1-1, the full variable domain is DSGVTQTPKHLITATGQRVTLRCSPRSGDLSVYWYQQSLDQGLQFLIQYYNGEERAKGNILERFSAQQFPDLHSELNLSSLELGDSALYFCASSSGGHSTVDTEAFFGQGTRLTVV.

CDR3 region: CASGLVRLDSAKNIQYF. The DNA of the CDR3 is TGTGCTAGTGGTTTGGTCCGACTCGACTCGGCCAAAAACATTCAGTACTTC. The genes are TRBV12-5 and TRBJ2-4; D remains ambiguous. The length of the CDR3 is 17 residues. Germline-derived CDR1 and CDR2 are LGHNT and FRNRAP. V lost 0 bases and J lost 1, with 13 bases in between.

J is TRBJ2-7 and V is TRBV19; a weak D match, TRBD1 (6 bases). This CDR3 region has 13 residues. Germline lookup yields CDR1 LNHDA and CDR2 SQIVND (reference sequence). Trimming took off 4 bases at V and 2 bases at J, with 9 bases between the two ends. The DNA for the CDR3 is TGTGCCAGTAGTACTAGGACAGCCTACGAGCAGTACTTC. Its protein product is CASSTRTAYEQYF.

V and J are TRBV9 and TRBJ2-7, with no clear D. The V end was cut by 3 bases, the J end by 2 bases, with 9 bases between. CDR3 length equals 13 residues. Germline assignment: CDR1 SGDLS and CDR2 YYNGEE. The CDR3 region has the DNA TGTGCCAGCAGCGCCGGGTCGGCCTACGAGCAGTACTTC. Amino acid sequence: CASSAGSAYEQYF.

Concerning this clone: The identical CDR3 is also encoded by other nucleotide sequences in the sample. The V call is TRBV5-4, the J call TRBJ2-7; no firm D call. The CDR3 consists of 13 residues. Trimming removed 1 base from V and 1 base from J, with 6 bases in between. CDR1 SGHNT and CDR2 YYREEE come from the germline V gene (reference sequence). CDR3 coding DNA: TGTGCCAGCAGCTTGTCCAGTTCCTACGAGCAGTACTTC. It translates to CASSLSSSYEQYF.

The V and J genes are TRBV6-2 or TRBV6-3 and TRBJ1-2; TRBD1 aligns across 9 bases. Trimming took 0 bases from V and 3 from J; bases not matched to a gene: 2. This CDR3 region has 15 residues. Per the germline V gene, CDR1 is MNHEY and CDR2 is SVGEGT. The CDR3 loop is CASSYSRTGDYGYTF. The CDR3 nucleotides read TGTGCCAGCAGTTACTCGAGGACAGGGGACTATGGCTACACCTTC.

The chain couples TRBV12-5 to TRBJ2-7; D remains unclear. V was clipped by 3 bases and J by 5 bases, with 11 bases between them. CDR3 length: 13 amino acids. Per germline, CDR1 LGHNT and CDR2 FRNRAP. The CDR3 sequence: CASGLSQSHEQYF. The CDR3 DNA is TGTGCTAGTGGTTTATCCCAGTCCCACGAGCAGTACTTC. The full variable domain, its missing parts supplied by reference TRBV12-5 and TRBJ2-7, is DARVTQTPRHKVTEMGQEVTMRCQPILGHNTVFWYRQTMMQGLELLAYFRNRAPLDDSGMPKDRFSAEMPDATLATLKIQPSEPRDSAVYFCASGLSQSHEQYFGPGTRLTVT.

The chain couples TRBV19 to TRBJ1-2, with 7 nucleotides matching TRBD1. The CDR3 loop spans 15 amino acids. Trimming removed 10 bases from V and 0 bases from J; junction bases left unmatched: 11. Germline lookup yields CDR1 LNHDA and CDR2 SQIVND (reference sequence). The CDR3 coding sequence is TGTGCCACTACGAAAGGGACAGCCTCTAACTATGGCTACACCTTC. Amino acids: CATTKGTASNYGYTF.

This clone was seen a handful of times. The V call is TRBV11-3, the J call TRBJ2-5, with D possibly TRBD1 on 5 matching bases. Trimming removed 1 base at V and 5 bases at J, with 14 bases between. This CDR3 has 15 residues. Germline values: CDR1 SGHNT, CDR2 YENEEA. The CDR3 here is CASSLGSHGAETQYF. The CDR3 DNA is TGTGCCAGCAGCTTAGGGTCCCATGGGGCGGAGACCCAGTACTTC.

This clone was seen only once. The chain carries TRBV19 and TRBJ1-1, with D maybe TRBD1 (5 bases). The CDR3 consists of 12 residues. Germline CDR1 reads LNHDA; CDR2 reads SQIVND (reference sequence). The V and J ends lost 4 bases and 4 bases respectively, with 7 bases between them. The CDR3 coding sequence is TGTGCCAGTAGTACAGGGTTCACTGAAGCTTTCTTT. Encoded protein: CASSTGFTEAFF.

The CDR3 sequence is CASSQNSGTTYEQYF. The CDR3 region has the DNA TGCGCCAGCAGCCAAAATTCCGGGACAACCTACGAGCAGTACTTC. This rearrangement joins TRBV4-3 to TRBJ2-7; D may be TRBD1 (6 bases). In germline, CDR1 is LGHNA, CDR2 YSLEER. V dropped 2 bases and J dropped 2 bases, with 13 bases sitting between them. The CDR3 covers 15 residues.

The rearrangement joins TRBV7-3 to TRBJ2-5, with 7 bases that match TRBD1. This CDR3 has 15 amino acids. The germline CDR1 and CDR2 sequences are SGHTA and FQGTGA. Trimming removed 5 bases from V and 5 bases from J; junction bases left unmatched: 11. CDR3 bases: TGTGCCAGCAGCCGTACTACAGGGGTGGATGAGACCCAGTACTTC. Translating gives CASSRTTGVDETQYF.

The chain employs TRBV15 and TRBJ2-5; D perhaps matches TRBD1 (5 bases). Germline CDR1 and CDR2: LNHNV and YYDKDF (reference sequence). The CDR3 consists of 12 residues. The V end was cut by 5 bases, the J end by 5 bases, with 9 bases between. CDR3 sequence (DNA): TGTGCCACCAGCGGCTACAGGGAGACCCAGTACTTC. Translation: CATSGYRETQYF.

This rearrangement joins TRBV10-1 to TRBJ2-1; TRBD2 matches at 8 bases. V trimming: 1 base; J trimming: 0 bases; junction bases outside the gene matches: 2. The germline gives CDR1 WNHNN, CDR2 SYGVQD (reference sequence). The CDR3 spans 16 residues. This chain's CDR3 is CASSELAGSSYNEQFF. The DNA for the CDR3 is TGCGCCAGCAGTGAGTTAGCGGGGAGCTCCTACAATGAGCAGTTCTTC.